This T cell receptor beta chain derives from a study of identical twins. Study-wide findings and caveats: Researchers reported excess low generation probability among twin-shared out-of-frame alpha sequences. Its conclusions, products of cross-sectional statistical analysis, did not come from following the same donors.

This CDR3 has 15 residues. Losses at the gene ends were 4 bases for V and 1 base for J; bases not matched to a gene: 5. The germline gives CDR1 PRHDT, CDR2 FYEKMQ (reference sequence). This clonotype was counted between two and nine times. Its antigen is still unknown. cDNA molecules carried unique molecular identifiers, and template switching added a universal primer site. TCRdb ran MiXCR on the 5' RACE reads and lists one entry per CDR3 protein. The data hold 300,000 to 400,000 distinct CDR3 sequences, with 9% to 15% observed a single time. The same data also went into a second study, on yellow fever vaccine responses in identical twins. As reported in that work: Twins' T cell vaccine responses reportedly looked partly convergent, partly personalized.

The origin of this receptor is a woman between 18 and 29 years old in good health. Sequenced material: CD8+ T cells sorted from blood. J is TRBJ1-1 and V is TRBV13, with 8 bases identical to TRBD1. The CDR3 region is CASSSQGAQNTEAFF. CDR3 in DNA: TGTGCCAGCAGCTCCCAGGGGGCCCAGAACACTGAAGCTTTCTTT.